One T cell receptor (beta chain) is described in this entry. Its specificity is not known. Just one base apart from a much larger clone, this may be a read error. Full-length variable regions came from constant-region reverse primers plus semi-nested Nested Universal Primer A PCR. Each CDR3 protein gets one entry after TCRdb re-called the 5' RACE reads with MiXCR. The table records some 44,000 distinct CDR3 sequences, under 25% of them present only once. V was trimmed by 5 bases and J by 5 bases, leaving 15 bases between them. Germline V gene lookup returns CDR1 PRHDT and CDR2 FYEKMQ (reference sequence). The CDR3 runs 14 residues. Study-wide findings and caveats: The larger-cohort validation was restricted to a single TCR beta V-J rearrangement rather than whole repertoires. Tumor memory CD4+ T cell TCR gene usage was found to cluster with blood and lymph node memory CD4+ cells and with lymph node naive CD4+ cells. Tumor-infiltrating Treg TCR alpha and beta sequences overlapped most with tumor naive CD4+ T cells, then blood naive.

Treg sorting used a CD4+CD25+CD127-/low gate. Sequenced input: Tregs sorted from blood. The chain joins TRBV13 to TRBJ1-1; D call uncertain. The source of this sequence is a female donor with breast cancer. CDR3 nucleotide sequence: TGTGCCAGCAGCGGGCCTGGGTCGGGGACTGAAGCTTTCTTT. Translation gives CASSGPGSGTEAFF.